One and the same sample provided the 2 T cell receptor beta chains below, sequenced in a study of control samples from healthy donors and cancer patients. Clones were sequenced by immunoSEQ multiplex PCR, and TCRdb holds only the in-frame ones, with some missing. The table includes roughly 100,000 clones, roughly 91% detected once. Sequencing was carried out using blood. These receptors all stem from a man younger than 45 in good health.

This chain joins TRBV4-1 and TRBJ2-5; TRBD2 is a possible D gene (6 bases). Per germline, CDR1 MGHRA and CDR2 YSYEKL. This CDR3 is built from 14 residues. Trimming removed 1 base at V and 5 bases at J, with 11 bases between. In nucleotides, the CDR3 is TGCGCCAGCAGCCAAGGACTAGTGGTCGAGACCCAGTACTTC. As protein: CASSQGLVVETQYF.

The V call is TRBV7-2, the J call TRBJ2-5; D tentatively reads TRBD1 or TRBD2 (5 bases each). Trimming shortened V by 4 bases and J by 2 bases, and 11 bases separated the two germline ends. Germline-derived CDR1 and CDR2 are SGHTA and FQGNSA. This CDR3 has 14 amino acids. The CDR3 DNA follows: TGTGCCAGCAGCTGGGGACGTTTTCAAGAGACCCAGTACTTC. Protein product: CASSWGRFQETQYF. Looking up the rest from reference TRBV7-2 and TRBJ2-5 gives the full variable domain: GAGVSQSPSNKVTEKGKDVELRCDPISGHTALYWYRQSLGQGLEFLIYFQGNSAPDKSGLPSDRFSAERTGGSVSTLTIQRTQQEDSAVYLCASSWGRFQETQYFGPGTRLLVL.